The text below deals with one TCR beta chain. Its antigen is unknown. This specimen comes from a study of cytomegalovirus exposure and HLA in healthy donors. The CDR3 is 15 residues long. The V segment lost 4 bases and the J segment 5 bases; nucleotides outside the gene matches: 6. Germline assignment: CDR1 MNHEY and CDR2 SMNVEV (reference sequence). 60 Vbeta and 13 Jbeta primers were used in PCR. Assay: immunoSEQ multiplex PCR; the TCRdb copy retains only in-frame clones and omits some. The sample records 95,000 to 100,000 clones, 65% to 85% being singletons. Findings and limits, study-wide: In vitro data verified a few CMV-associated chains as specific for CMV antigens.

Source material: PBMCs. This clonotype was sampled from a woman in her fifties or sixties in good health and CMV-seropositive. The V call is TRBV27, the J call TRBJ2-2, with 8 bases lining up with TRBD1. The CDR3 loop reads CASSSQGAGTGELFF. CDR3 coding DNA: TGTGCCAGCAGTTCTCAGGGGGCGGGTACCGGGGAGCTGTTTTTT.